One sample yielded the 25 T cell receptor beta chains listed below, sequenced in a study of beta chain features in type 1 diabetes. The study reverse transcribed the entire isolated RNA, so it sequenced expressed TCRB transcripts. Libraries were prepared by immunoSEQ multiplex PCR; TCRdb keeps only in-frame clonotypes and omits some of them. There are a few hundred thousand clones in the sample; 27% occur only once, and approximately 4% lies in the top ten. The sequencing sample was made of central memory CD4+ T cells from blood. The source of these receptors is a man between 25 and 39 years old in good health.

This clone is medium-sized in the sample. The chain couples TRBV7-2 to TRBJ2-7; D uncertain. In germline, CDR1 is SGHTA, CDR2 FQGNSA. The CDR3 length is 14 residues. The V and J ends lost 6 bases and 0 bases respectively, with 12 bases between them. The CDR3 bases are TGTGCCAGCAGGCCCGGAGTCGTCTCCTACGAGCAGTACTTC. Protein product: CASRPGVVSYEQYF.

A few counts support this clone. V usage is TRBV11-2 and J usage is TRBJ1-4; tentative D call: TRBD1 (6 bases). V was clipped by 4 bases and J by 4 bases, with 10 bases between them. CDR1 is SGHAT, CDR2 FQNNGV, per germline. There are 14 residues in the CDR3. CDR3 region: CASSSTGFNEKLFF. The CDR3 DNA reads TGTGCCAGCAGCTCCACAGGGTTTAATGAAAAACTGTTTTTT.

This clone was detected only a few times. The J gene is TRBJ2-1, the V gene TRBV18, with TRBD2 as a possible D gene (5 bases). The germline gives CDR1 KGHSH, CDR2 LQKENI. Trimming removed 1 base at V and 10 bases at J, with 11 bases between. The CDR3 extends over 13 amino acids. The CDR3 nucleotides read TGTGCCAGCTCACCACTATTGGACTCGGAGCAGTTCTTC. Translation gives CASSPLLDSEQFF.

This clone came up a few times. This CDR3 is also generated by other DNA sequences in the sample. This chain joins TRBV30 and TRBJ2-5; TRBD2 matches at 7 bases. With 5 bases clipped from V and 5 bases from J, the junction kept 8 bases outside the gene matches. There are 13 residues in the CDR3. The germline CDR1 and CDR2 sequences are GTSNPN and SVGIG (reference sequence). CDR3 protein: CAWSGGLAETQYF. CDR3 DNA sequence: TGTGCCTGGTCGGGGGGTCTAGCGGAGACCCAGTACTTC.

This clone was seen a handful of times. V and J are TRBV2 and TRBJ1-2; D is unclear. The V end was cut by 2 bases, the J end by 7 bases, with 17 bases between. CDR1 and CDR2 from the germline V gene are SNHLY and FYNNEI. The CDR3 is 15 amino acids. The CDR3 DNA sequence: TGTGCCAGCAGTGAAACCCTCCGGGTGGCGGGTGGCTACACCTTC. It is translated as CASSETLRVAGGYTF.

The chain uses TRBV5-4 and TRBJ2-6; 8 bases fit TRBD2. Per germline, CDR1 SGHNT and CDR2 YYREEE (reference sequence). J was trimmed by 9 bases and V by 4 bases; bases with no gene match: 12. The CDR3 totals 16 residues. In nucleotides, the CDR3 is TGTGCCAGCAGCACCCTGGCGGGGGGCCTGGGCAACGTCCTGACTTTC. Translated: CASSTLAGGLGNVLTF.

J is TRBJ1-1 and V is TRBV4-3, with 8 bases identical to TRBD1. The CDR3 sequence is 15 residues long. The germline V gene encodes CDR1 LGHNA and CDR2 YSLEER. Germline trimming cut 3 bases from V and 1 base from J; bases unmatched to any gene: 4. The CDR3 reads CASSHLDRGNTEAFF. As DNA, the CDR3 is TGCGCCAGCAGCCACCTAGACAGGGGGAACACTGAAGCTTTCTTT.

This clone was seen at least ten times. This chain joins TRBV10-2 and TRBJ2-1; TRBD2 matches 8 bases. The junction had 5 bases not matched to a gene; V was cut back by 5 bases and J by 2 bases. The germline gives CDR1 WSHSY, CDR2 SAAADI. The CDR3 totals 15 residues. This CDR3 reads CASSPTSATYNEQFF. CDR3 bases: TGCGCCAGCAGTCCGACTAGCGCGACCTACAATGAGCAGTTCTTC.

The J gene is TRBJ2-1, the V gene TRBV6-1; TRBD2 aligns across 13 bases. Germline V gene lookup returns CDR1 MNHNS and CDR2 SASEGT. The V gene end was trimmed by 4 bases and the J gene end by 9 bases; junction bases not matched to a gene: 6. CDR3 length: 15 amino acids. The CDR3 coding sequence is TGTGCCAGCAGTGTACTAGCGGGAGGGCCAAGTGAGCAGTTCTTC. Its translation is CASSVLAGGPSEQFF.

This sequence joins TRBV10-3 and TRBJ2-7; D is unclear. Trimming pared 5 bases from V and 6 bases from J, leaving 11 bases between. The CDR3 has 12 residues. CDR1 and CDR2 (germline): ENHRY, SYGVKD. This chain's CDR3 is CAISRNGPEQYF. Here the CDR3 DNA reads TGTGCCATCAGTCGGAACGGACCCGAGCAGTACTTC.

This clone was detected once. The rearrangement uses TRBV27 and TRBJ1-2; unclear D gene. The CDR3 is 13 residues long. Trimming removed 2 bases at V and 4 bases at J, with 8 bases between. Germline CDR1 reads MNHEY; CDR2 reads SMNVEV (reference sequence). The CDR3 coding sequence is TGTGCCAGCAGTTTAGAGGGCGGCTATGGCTACACCTTC. Its protein product is CASSLEGGYGYTF.

This clone has only a few counts. The gene calls are TRBV29-1 and TRBJ1-1, with 8 bases identical to TRBD1. The CDR3 runs to 10 residues. Germline loops: CDR1 SQVTM, CDR2 ANQGSEA. Unmatched junction bases numbered 6, after V lost 7 bases and J lost 11 bases. CDR3 protein: CSAGQGAAFF. In DNA form, the CDR3 reads TGCAGCGCAGGACAGGGTGCGGCTTTCTTT.

The chain has TRBV4-3 and TRBJ2-2; a possible D gene is TRBD1 (6 bases). The CDR3 covers 15 residues. Trimming pared 1 base from V and 3 bases from J, leaving 9 bases between. From germline, CDR1 is LGHNA and CDR2 YSLEER. Here the CDR3 DNA reads TGCGCCAGCAGCCAAGGGGGGCAGGACACCGGGGAGCTGTTTTTT. Its translation: CASSQGGQDTGELFF.

The V call is TRBV30, the J call TRBJ2-1, with unresolved D. V was pared by 3 bases and J by 6 bases, with 18 bases between. The germline gives CDR1 GTSNPN, CDR2 SVGIG (reference sequence). CDR3 length: 15 amino acids. Written as DNA, the CDR3 is TGTGCCTGGAGGACGGGCTCCGCGACTCGCAATGAGCAGTTCTTC. It translates to CAWRTGSATRNEQFF.

This chain joins TRBV11-2 and TRBJ2-4; D perhaps matches TRBD2 (6 bases). Germline V lookup: CDR1 SGHAT, CDR2 FQNNGV. This CDR3 has 14 residues. Trimming stripped 0 bases from V and 12 bases from J, with 15 bases between. CDR3 DNA sequence: TGTGCCAGCAGCTTAGAAGGAGGGCAGGGTGCTCAGTACTTC. This encodes CASSLEGGQGAQYF.

This clone came up a few times. The J gene is TRBJ2-7, the V gene TRBV7-2; possible D gene TRBD1, 6 bases. V shed 2 bases and J shed 2 bases, with 13 bases lying between them. The germline CDR1 and CDR2 sequences are SGHTA and FQGNSA. CDR3 length: 15 amino acids. The CDR3 DNA sequence: TGTGCCAGCAGCTTAAGTTCCGGACAGCCCTACGAGCAGTACTTC. Translated: CASSLSSGQPYEQYF. Filled out from reference TRBV7-2 and TRBJ2-7, the complete variable domain reads GAGVSQSPSNKVTEKGKDVELRCDPISGHTALYWYRQSLGQGLEFLIYFQGNSAPDKSGLPSDRFSAERTGGSVSTLTIQRTQQEDSAVYLCASSLSSGQPYEQYFGPGTRLTVT.

The chain has TRBV19 and TRBJ2-6; D may be TRBD1 (6 bases). V was pared by 5 bases and J by 2 bases, with 10 bases between. CDR3 size: 15 residues. Germline-derived CDR1 and CDR2 are LNHDA and SQIVND (reference sequence). Written as DNA, the CDR3 is TGTGCCAGTAGTTTTCACAGGGCTGGGGCCAACGTCCTGACTTTC. Its translation: CASSFHRAGANVLTF. Drawing the rest from reference TRBV19 and TRBJ2-6, the complete variable domain is DGGITQSPKYLFRKEGQNVTLSCEQNLNHDAMYWYRQDPGQGLRLIYYSQIVNDFQKGDIAEGYSVSREKKESFPLTVTSAQKNPTAFYLCASSFHRAGANVLTFGAGSRLTVL.

The V gene is TRBV9, the J gene TRBJ2-1; the match to TRBD2 covers 13 bases. The CDR3 has 16 residues. Trimming removed 0 bases from V and 9 bases from J; junction bases left unmatched: 6. The germline V gene has CDR1 SGDLS and CDR2 YYNGEE. CDR3 protein: CASSVGTSGSPPEQFF. The CDR3 coding sequence is TGTGCCAGCAGCGTAGGGACTAGCGGGAGCCCCCCTGAGCAGTTCTTC.

This clone showed up just a few times. The chain uses TRBV18 and TRBJ2-5, with 10 bases aligning to TRBD1. The CDR3 length is 15 residues. Germline V gene data show CDR1 as KGHSH and CDR2 as LQKENI. The junction had 9 bases not matched to a gene; V was cut back by 5 bases and J by 6 bases. CDR3 in amino acids: CASSYEPGQGKTQYF. DNA for the CDR3: TGTGCCAGCTCATACGAACCGGGACAGGGGAAGACCCAGTACTTC.

This clone was observed a handful of times. The chain combines TRBV9 with TRBJ2-7; tentative D call: TRBD1 (5 bases). Per germline, CDR1 SGDLS and CDR2 YYNGEE. The CDR3 contains 15 residues. Between the trimmed V and J ends, which lost 4 bases and 5 bases, there was a span of 19 bases. CDR3 protein: CASSPLGQGLDEQYF. The CDR3 nucleotides read TGTGCCAGCAGCCCTCTAGGGCAGGGCCTCGACGAGCAGTACTTC.

The chain recombines TRBV11-2 with TRBJ2-1; the D gene is possibly TRBD1 (6 bases). The germline CDR1 and CDR2 sequences are SGHAT and FQNNGV. With 3 bases removed from V and 0 bases from J, the gap between germline ends came to 9 bases. This CDR3 is built from 15 residues. As DNA, the CDR3 is TGTGCCAGCAGCTTTGGACAGATCTCCTACAATGAGCAGTTCTTC. Its protein is CASSFGQISYNEQFF.

The chain employs TRBV2 and TRBJ1-1; a weak D match, TRBD1 (5 bases). Between the trimmed V and J ends, which lost 4 bases and 4 bases, there was a span of 13 bases. Germline lookup yields CDR1 SNHLY and CDR2 FYNNEI. This CDR3 region has 14 residues. The DNA for the CDR3 is TGTGCCAGCAGTGTAAAAGGGGCGAGCACTGAAGCTTTCTTT. This translates into CASSVKGASTEAFF.

This clone was observed many times. The rearrangement links TRBV30 to TRBJ2-6; D is unclear. The CDR3 loop spans 17 amino acids. Trimming removed 1 base at V and 1 base at J, with 14 bases between. The germline V gene encodes CDR1 GTSNPN and CDR2 SVGIG (reference sequence). CDR3 sequence (DNA): TGTGCCTGGAGTGCCCTACGCACAGCTTCTGGGGCCAACGTCCTGACTTTC. Translation gives CAWSALRTASGANVLTF.

V gene TRBV4-1 combines with J gene TRBJ2-3, with 14 bases that match TRBD2. V gave up 0 bases and J gave up 0 bases; unmatched junction bases: 11. Germline values: CDR1 MGHRA, CDR2 YSYEKL. CDR3 length: 21 residues. The CDR3 coding sequence is TGCGCCAGCAGCCAAGATCCGGGGGGGACTAGCGGGAGAGCCAGCACAGATACGCAGTATTTT. Amino acids: CASSQDPGGTSGRASTDTQYF.

This clone was detected a few times. The rearrangement joins TRBV10-3 to TRBJ2-1; 9 nucleotides agree with TRBD1. Trimming removed 5 bases from V and 5 bases from J; junction bases left unmatched: 4. Germline loops: CDR1 ENHRY, CDR2 SYGVKD. There are 14 residues in the CDR3. In DNA form, the CDR3 reads TGTGCCATCAGTACCCGGGACAGGGACAATGAGCAGTTCTTC. Protein sequence: CAISTRDRDNEQFF.